Listed below are T cell receptor beta chains from one sample, sequenced in a study of blood T cell repertoires in COVID-19. Profiling relied on immunoSEQ multiplex PCR, and the TCRdb table lists in-frame clones only, not all of them. The data hold about 20,000 clones, with 75% to 90% observed a single time. Sample: peripheral blood. The receptors here all came from a woman aged 55 to 70 with active COVID-19. The conserved cysteine and the conserved F or W are not part of the CDR3 here. Rows give clone size only sometimes, using once, few, many, or a class for an expanded clone.

NA | TRBJ2-7 | TRBV18 | ASSTYTGGLSYEQY
NA | TRBJ2-7 | TRBV27 | ASSLLGTGASIYEQY
NA | TRBJ2-1 | TRBV6-2/TRBV6-3 | ASSYSGTSVYNEQF
NA | TRBJ1-5 | TRBV12-5 | ASGLVPGTTRGQPQH
NA | TRBJ2-5 | TRBV6-5 | ASSPPSARETQY
NA | TRBJ2-2 | TRBV2 | ASIGTENTGELF
NA | TRBJ1-1 | TRBV9 | ASSVGAGGEAF
NA | TRBJ2-7 | TRBV19 | ASSSGGVGNYEQY
NA | TRBJ2-1 | TRBV5-1 | ASSLATRQDSYNEQF
NA | TRBJ2-7 | TRBV6-5 | ASSYSGRSGDEQY
NA | TRBJ1-5 | TRBV5-6 | ASSQTGVNQPQH
NA | TRBJ2-2 | TRBV11-2 | ASSLGLAGGFGELF
few | TRBJ2-1 | TRBV2 | ASTKLAGGTNEQF
NA | TRBJ2-7 | TRBV19 | ASSMATSAVYEQY
NA | TRBJ1-4 | TRBV5-1 | ASSLGGTNEKLF
NA | TRBJ2-3 | TRBV9 | ASSVARGSPVDTQY
once | TRBJ1-5 | TRBV2 | ATDTGLKQPQH
NA | TRBJ1-2 | TRBV6-5 | ASSKGEQGVYT
NA | TRBJ2-5 | TRBV6-5 | ASRGTGGQETQY
NA | TRBJ1-4 | TRBV5-1 | ASSSSGTGEKLF
NA | TRBJ2-5 | TRBV18 | ASSPVTGAGETQY
NA | TRBJ2-2 | TRBV5-1 | ASRGGVDTGELF
once | TRBJ2-5 | TRBV5-4 | ASSLKGAVETQY
once | TRBJ1-5 | TRBV6-5 | ASSYSAYSNQPQH
NA | TRBJ2-1 | TRBV27 | ASSSAGGSYNEQF
NA | TRBJ1-4 | TRBV9 | ASSVRPTENEKLF
NA | TRBJ1-2 | TRBV2 | ASSPDRGDYGYT
once | TRBJ1-1 | TRBV12-3/TRBV12-4 | ASSLTTNTEAF
few | TRBJ2-1 | TRBV10-3 | AISESGQGAGDNEQF
once | TRBJ2-5 | TRBV25-1 | ASSRTGNHEAQY
NA | TRBJ1-5 | TRBV6-5 | ASSPPQGWPQH
NA | TRBJ1-4 | TRBV5-4 | ASSNEGRNEKLF
NA | TRBJ2-7 | TRBV11-2 | ASSSGGQGTEQY
NA | TRBJ1-6 | TRBV2 | ASIEDRGNSPLH
NA | TRBJ1-2 | TRBV18 | ASSPNQDAYGYT
NA | TRBJ1-2 | TRBV5-1 | ASSTEGGTAGYT
NA | TRBJ1-1 | TRBV4-2 | ASSQDSGVGAF
NA | TRBJ2-3 | TRBV5-1 | ASSGTGVGTDTQY
few | TRBJ2-2 | TRBV10-1 | ASSESRFAGELF
NA | TRBJ2-7 | TRBV5-1 | ASSGAGATYEQY
NA | TRBJ1-1 | TRBV5-1 | ASSERTANTEAF
once | TRBJ2-5 | TRBV6-2/TRBV6-3 | ASSSSERKTQY
NA | TRBJ1-3 | TRBV14 | ASSLVPGNTIY
NA | TRBJ1-4 | TRBV5-8 | ASSFRGSTAEKLF
NA | TRBJ2-7 | TRBV6-1 | ASSENFYEQY